The 30 T cell receptor beta chains listed next were all sequenced from one sample in a study of graft-versus-host responses after intestinal transplantation. Profiled with immunoSEQ multiplex PCR; TCRdb holds only in-frame clones, not every one. The table records around 120,000 clones, around nine tenths of them present only once. Antigens for these TCRs are unknown. The starting material was unstimulated CD4+ T cells sorted from spleen or lymph node cells, obtained before intestinal transplant. The receptor set was obtained from a human donor who received an intestinal transplant.

The chain joins TRBV18 to TRBJ2-3; the match to TRBD1 covers 10 bases. The CDR3 has 16 residues. Trimming at V came to 5 bases and at J to 5 bases, leaving 10 bases not matched to a gene. Germline V gene lookup returns CDR1 KGHSH and CDR2 LQKENI. The CDR3 nucleotides are TGTGCCAGCTCATCGGCGGGGACAGGGGCTAGAGATACGCAGTATTTT. Residues: CASSSAGTGARDTQYF.

The V call is TRBV29-1, the J call TRBJ2-2; a weak D match, TRBD1 (6 bases). Trimming stripped 4 bases from V and 6 bases from J, with 9 bases between. The CDR3 spans 12 residues. CDR1 SQVTM and CDR2 ANQGSEA come from the germline V gene. The CDR3 DNA is TGCAGCGTTGCAGGGGCGGCCGGGGAGCTGTTTTTT. Translation gives CSVAGAAGELFF.

V and J are TRBV9 and TRBJ2-2; 8 bases match TRBD2. Germline V gives CDR1 SGDLS, CDR2 YYNGEE. V dropped 3 bases and J dropped 8; count of bases not matched to a gene: 6. This CDR3 has 14 residues. In DNA, the CDR3 is TGTGCCAGCAGCGCACTAGCGGCCGGGGGGGAGCTGTTTTTT. Protein sequence: CASSALAAGGELFF.

The chain employs TRBV2 and TRBJ2-1; 9 bases align to TRBD2. V was pared by 6 bases and J by 5 bases, with 8 bases of the junction left unmatched. The CDR3 has 15 residues. Germline CDR1 reads SNHLY; CDR2 reads FYNNEI. The CDR3 loop is CASRAPSGANNEQFF. The DNA of the CDR3 is TGTGCCAGCAGGGCCCCTAGCGGGGCTAACAATGAGCAGTTCTTC.

V is TRBV18 and J is TRBJ2-1; no reliable D call. Germline V CDR1 and CDR2: KGHSH, LQKENI. The CDR3 totals 17 residues. V gave up 0 bases and J gave up 0 bases, with 12 bases separating them. The CDR3 is CASSPPRQISSYNEQFF. In DNA form, the CDR3 reads TGTGCCAGCTCACCACCGCGACAAATTAGCTCCTACAATGAGCAGTTCTTC.

A few counts support this clone. The CDR3 sequence: CASSRLAGEGYEQYF. The CDR3 nucleotides read TGTGCCAGCTCAAGACTAGCGGGAGAAGGCTACGAGCAGTACTTC. The chain carries TRBV6-5 and TRBJ2-7; 12 bases fit TRBD2. Unmatched junction bases numbered 8, after V lost 8 bases and J lost 3 bases. The CDR3 spans 15 residues. Germline assignment: CDR1 MNHEY and CDR2 SVGAGI.

Worth noting for this clone: This sample also contains other DNA sequences that code for the same CDR3. The chain employs TRBV2 and TRBJ2-3, with a tentative D call TRBD2 (5 bases). CDR3 length equals 13 residues. CDR1 is SNHLY, CDR2 FYNNEI, per germline. V lost 6 bases to trimming and J lost 1 base, with 8 bases between them. CDR3 residues: CASRTSGTDTQYF. The CDR3, as DNA: TGTGCCAGCAGAACTAGTGGCACAGATACGCAGTATTTT.

The chain employs TRBV2 and TRBJ1-1, with 8 bases lining up with TRBD1. V lost 3 bases, J lost 6 bases, and 9 bases stayed unmatched. This CDR3 has 15 residues. Germline CDR1 reads SNHLY; CDR2 reads FYNNEI. CDR3 bases: TGTGCCAGCAGTGAGTCGCGACAGGGGAAGTCTGAAGCTTTCTTT. This encodes CASSESRQGKSEAFF.

CDR3 amino acids: CASTVGQYYGYTF. The CDR3 DNA sequence: TGTGCCAGCACCGTGGGGCAGTACTATGGCTACACCTTC. The genes are TRBV2 and TRBJ1-2; TRBD1 is a possible D gene (5 bases). Between the trimmed V and J ends, which lost 7 bases and 3 bases, there was a span of 12 bases. Germline V gene data show CDR1 as SNHLY and CDR2 as FYNNEI. The length of the CDR3 is 13 residues.

The genes are TRBV6-6 and TRBJ2-7; D possibly corresponds to TRBD1 (5 bases). The CDR3 consists of 12 residues. The V gene's germline CDR1 is MNHNY and CDR2 SVGAGI (reference sequence). Trimming left V 6 bases short and J 0 bases short, with 6 bases between. CDR3 protein: CASRDTSYEQYF. The DNA of the CDR3 is TGTGCCAGCAGGGACACCTCCTACGAGCAGTACTTC.

This chain links TRBV6-5 with TRBJ2-7; no definite D call. The CDR3 sequence is 13 residues long. Per the germline V gene, CDR1 is MNHEY and CDR2 is SVGAGI. Trimming removed 5 bases at V and 3 bases at J, with 11 bases between. In DNA, the CDR3 is TGTGCCAGCAGTCAAAGACTGTTCTACGAGCAGTACTTC. Translating it yields CASSQRLFYEQYF.

This clone appeared a single time. The genes are TRBV10-3 and TRBJ1-1; perhaps TRBD1 as D (6 bases). V gave up 4 bases and J gave up 4 bases, with 10 bases separating them. CDR1 is ENHRY, CDR2 SYGVKD, per germline. The CDR3 loop spans 13 amino acids. The CDR3 coding sequence is TGTGCCATCAGTGTAGGGGGGGTCACTGAAGCTTTCTTT. Residues: CAISVGGVTEAFF.

The V and J genes are TRBV7-9 and TRBJ2-1, with 9 bases matching TRBD1. CDR3 length equals 15 residues. Trimming cost V 1 base and J 10 bases; bases outside gene matches: 8. From germline, CDR1 is SEHNR and CDR2 FQNEAQ (reference sequence). In DNA, the CDR3 is TGTGCCAGCAGCTTAGGGTGGGACAGGGTGAGAGAGCAGTTCTTC. As protein: CASSLGWDRVREQFF.

The genes are TRBV18 and TRBJ2-7; 7 bases are a match to TRBD1. The V and J ends lost 2 bases and 5 bases, in that order; junction bases with no gene match: 0. The CDR3 sequence is 12 residues long. Germline CDR1 KGHSH, CDR2 LQKENI. The CDR3 coding sequence is TGTGCCAGCTCACCAACAGGGGACGAGCAGTACTTC. Protein product: CASSPTGDEQYF.

This rearrangement joins TRBV6-5 to TRBJ2-7, with TRBD1 as a possible D gene (6 bases). V lost 2 bases and J lost 0, with 11 bases in between. CDR1 and CDR2 from the germline V gene are MNHEY and SVGAGI. The CDR3 consists of 15 residues. The CDR3 DNA reads TGTGCCAGCAGTTACAACAGGGACCTCTCCTACGAGCAGTACTTC. Protein product: CASSYNRDLSYEQYF.

The chain uses TRBV28 and TRBJ2-3; 8 bases are a match to TRBD2. CDR3 length equals 16 residues. The V segment lost 6 bases and the J segment 4 bases; nucleotides outside the gene matches: 12. Germline V gene data show CDR1 as MDHEN and CDR2 as SYDVKM. For the CDR3, the DNA is TGTGCCAGCAGCTCTGTAGCGGGGTTGAGAGCAGATACGCAGTATTTT. Its protein is CASSSVAGLRADTQYF.

The V call is TRBV9, the J call TRBJ2-1; possible D gene TRBD2, 6 bases. CDR3 length: 15 amino acids. CDR1 SGDLS and CDR2 YYNGEE come from the germline V gene. V lost 0 bases and J 5 bases, leaving 12 bases between the germline ends. The CDR3 sequence is CASSVAGGFNNEQFF. For the CDR3, the DNA is TGTGCCAGCAGCGTAGCTGGGGGGTTCAACAATGAGCAGTTCTTC.

The chain uses TRBV5-1 and TRBJ2-3; TRBD2 matches at 7 bases. V was clipped by 0 bases and J by 2 bases; unmatched bases: 3. Germline loops: CDR1 SGHRS, CDR2 YFSETQ. The CDR3 contains 15 residues. The CDR3 protein is CASSLEGLITDTQYF. The CDR3, as DNA: TGCGCCAGCAGCTTGGAGGGACTAATCACAGATACGCAGTATTTT.

The V call is TRBV6-1, the J call TRBJ2-7; 9 bases are shared with TRBD1. Germline values: CDR1 MNHNS, CDR2 SASEGT. V dropped 4 bases and J dropped 3; count of bases not matched to a gene: 4. This CDR3 has 14 amino acids. In DNA, the CDR3 is TGTGCCAGCAGTGGTCAGACAGGGGGCTACGAGCAGTACTTC. This translates into CASSGQTGGYEQYF.

This chain joins TRBV7-6 and TRBJ2-1; TRBD2 agrees at 11 bases. The CDR3 is 15 amino acids. With V trimmed by 5 bases and J by 9 bases, 9 bases remained unmatched. Looked up from germline, CDR1 is SGHVS and CDR2 is FNYEAQ. The CDR3 DNA reads as TGTGCCAGCAGCCTGTCACTAGCGGGAGTGGCTGAGCAGTTCTTC. Translation: CASSLSLAGVAEQFF.

This clone was counted between two and nine times. The V call is TRBV30, the J call TRBJ1-6; tentatively, D is TRBD1 (5 bases). Trimming stripped 0 bases from V and 10 bases from J, with 16 bases between. The germline CDR1 and CDR2 sequences are GTSNPN and SVGIG (reference sequence). The CDR3 loop spans 15 amino acids. This CDR3 reads CAWSVLPRVRSPLHF. The CDR3 DNA sequence: TGTGCCTGGAGTGTACTTCCCAGGGTTCGATCACCCCTCCACTTT.

V is TRBV5-4 and J is TRBJ2-2; D call uncertain. This CDR3 is built from 13 residues. V was cut by 3 bases and J by 8 bases, with 11 bases left in between. CDR1 is SGHNT and CDR2 is YYREEE in the germline V gene (reference sequence). CDR3 protein: CASSSNWAGELFF. For the CDR3, the DNA is TGTGCCAGCAGCTCGAATTGGGCGGGGGAGCTGTTTTTT.

This chain connects TRBV6-6 to TRBJ2-1, with 12 bases matching TRBD2. The J segment lost 8 bases and the V segment lost 4 bases, leaving 6 bases of the junction unmatched. Germline V gives CDR1 MNHNY, CDR2 SVGAGI (reference sequence). The CDR3 runs to 15 residues. The DNA of the CDR3 is TGTGCCAGCAGTTCCCCTAGCGGGGGGGCGGATGAGCAGTTCTTC. This encodes CASSSPSGGADEQFF.

This rearrangement joins TRBV29-1 to TRBJ2-5; TRBD2 might be the D (5 bases). CDR1 and CDR2 (germline): SQVTM, ANQGSEA. The V and J ends lost 8 bases and 7 bases respectively, with 14 bases between them. This CDR3 is 11 amino acids long. CDR3 sequence (DNA): TGCAGCTCGGACTTGCTAGGGACCCAGTACTTC. Translated: CSSDLLGTQYF.

The DNA of the CDR3 is TGTGCCAGCAGCTTTCTCCTAGCGGGGGCCTACGAGCAGTACTTC. Translated, it gives CASSFLLAGAYEQYF. The chain has TRBV5-5 and TRBJ2-7, with 10 bases that match TRBD2. Germline CDR1 is SGHKS and CDR2 is YYEKEE (reference sequence). After removal of 2 bases from V and 2 bases from J, the junction contained 4 bases not matched to a gene. The CDR3 has 15 amino acids.

The gene calls are TRBV5-8 and TRBJ2-5; D unclear. Deletions cut 0 bases from V and 2 bases from J, with 8 bases between. The germline gives CDR1 SGHTS, CDR2 YDEGEE. The CDR3 runs to 14 residues. CDR3 protein: CASSLGALQETQYF. For the CDR3, the DNA is TGTGCCAGCAGCTTGGGGGCCTTACAAGAGACCCAGTACTTC. Based on the CDR3 plus reference TRBV5-8 and TRBJ2-5, the full variable domain is EAGVTQSPTHLIKTRGQQATLRCSPISGHTSVYWYQQALGLGLQFLLWYDEGEERNRGNFPPRFSGRQFPNYSSELNVNALELEDSALYLCASSLGALQETQYFGPGTRLLVL.

V and J are TRBV6-5 and TRBJ2-7, with 7 bases lining up with TRBD1. CDR1 is MNHEY, CDR2 SVGAGI, per germline. The J segment lost 2 bases and the V segment lost 8 bases, leaving 3 bases of the junction unmatched. This CDR3 has 12 amino acids. The CDR3 protein is CASLGTAYEQYF. The CDR3 region has the DNA TGTGCCAGCCTCGGGACAGCCTACGAGCAGTACTTC.

The chain carries TRBV10-2 and TRBJ2-3, with D perhaps TRBD1 (6 bases). This CDR3 spans 14 amino acids. V was trimmed by 6 bases and J by 2 bases, leaving 12 bases between them. The germline V gene encodes CDR1 WSHSY and CDR2 SAAADI. CDR3 region: CASRQGHVTDTQYF. For the CDR3, the DNA is TGCGCCAGCAGGCAGGGACACGTCACAGATACGCAGTATTTT.

The chain joins TRBV19 to TRBJ2-4, with 7 bases identical to TRBD2. CDR1 and CDR2 from the germline V gene are LNHDA and SQIVND (reference sequence). J lost 0 bases, V lost 4 bases, and 15 bases had no gene match. The CDR3 runs 19 residues. This chain's CDR3 is CASSTRFRDYELAKNIQYF. The CDR3 DNA follows: TGTGCCAGTAGTACCCGATTCCGGGACTACGAGTTAGCCAAAAACATTCAGTACTTC. Full variable domain (outside the CDR3, taken from reference TRBV19 and TRBJ2-4): DGGITQSPKYLFRKEGQNVTLSCEQNLNHDAMYWYRQDPGQGLRLIYYSQIVNDFQKGDIAEGYSVSREKKESFPLTVTSAQKNPTAFYLCASSTRFRDYELAKNIQYFGAGTRLSVL.

The chain has TRBV6-1 and TRBJ1-2, with TRBD1 matching over 10 bases. The CDR3 loop spans 18 amino acids. Germline CDR1 and CDR2: MNHNS and SASEGT. J gave up 3 bases and V 0 bases, and 10 bases lay outside the gene matches. The CDR3 here is CASSEAKGGTGVHYGYTF. CDR3 coding DNA: TGTGCCAGCAGTGAAGCCAAGGGTGGGACAGGGGTCCACTATGGCTACACCTTC.